The following is a TCR beta chain sequence with its context. RNA transcripts provided the source from which TCR beta CDR3 regions were amplified. A first-round RT-PCR of the TCR CDR3 used the HTBI primer set. TCRdb analysed the multiplex PCR reads with MiXCR anew, one entry per CDR3 protein. The sample yields about 320,000 distinct CDR3 sequences, approximately 15% seen once. The data derive from a study of T cells in Graves' hyperthyroidism and ophthalmopathy. The CDR3 runs to 14 residues. V was clipped by 4 bases and J by 0 bases, with 7 bases between them. CDR1 and CDR2 (germline): SGHTA, FQGTGA. Material for sequencing was blood. The origin of this receptor is a man aged 25-40 years with Graves' hyperthyroidism. The V gene is TRBV7-3, the J gene TRBJ1-3; unclear D gene. CDR3 protein: CASSSPGSGNTIYF. CDR3 DNA sequence: TGTGCCAGCAGCTCCCCGGGCTCTGGAAACACCATATATTTT.